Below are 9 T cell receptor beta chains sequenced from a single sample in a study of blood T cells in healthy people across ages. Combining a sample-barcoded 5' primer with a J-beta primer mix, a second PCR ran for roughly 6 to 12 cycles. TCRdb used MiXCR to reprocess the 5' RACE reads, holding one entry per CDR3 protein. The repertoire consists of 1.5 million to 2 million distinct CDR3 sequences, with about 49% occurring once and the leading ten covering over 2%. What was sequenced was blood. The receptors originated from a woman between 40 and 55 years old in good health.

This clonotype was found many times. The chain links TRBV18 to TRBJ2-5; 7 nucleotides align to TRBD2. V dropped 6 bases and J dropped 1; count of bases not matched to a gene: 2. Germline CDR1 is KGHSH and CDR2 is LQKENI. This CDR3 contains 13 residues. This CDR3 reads CASSRGFQETQYF. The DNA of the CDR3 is TGTGCCAGCTCGCGGGGGTTCCAAGAGACCCAGTACTTC.

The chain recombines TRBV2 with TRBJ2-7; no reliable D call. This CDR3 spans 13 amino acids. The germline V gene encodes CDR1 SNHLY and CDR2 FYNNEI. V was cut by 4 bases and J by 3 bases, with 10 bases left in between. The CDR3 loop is CASSVQQIYEQYF. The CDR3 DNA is TGTGCCAGCAGTGTACAGCAGATCTACGAGCAGTACTTC.

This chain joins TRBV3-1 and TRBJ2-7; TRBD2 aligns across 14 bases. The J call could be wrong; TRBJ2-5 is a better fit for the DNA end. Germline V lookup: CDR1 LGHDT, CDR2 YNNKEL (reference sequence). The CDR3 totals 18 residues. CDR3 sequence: CASSPRLAGGPRQETQYF. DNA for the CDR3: TGTGCCAGCAGCCCCCGACTAGCGGGGGGGCCGAGACAAGAGACCCAGTACTTC.

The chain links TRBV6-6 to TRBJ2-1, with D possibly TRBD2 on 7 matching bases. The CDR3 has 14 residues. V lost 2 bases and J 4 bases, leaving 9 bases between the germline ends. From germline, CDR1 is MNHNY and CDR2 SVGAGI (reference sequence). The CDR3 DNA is TGTGCCAGCAGTTACGGGAGGGGGTACAATGAGCAGTTCTTC. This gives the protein CASSYGRGYNEQFF.

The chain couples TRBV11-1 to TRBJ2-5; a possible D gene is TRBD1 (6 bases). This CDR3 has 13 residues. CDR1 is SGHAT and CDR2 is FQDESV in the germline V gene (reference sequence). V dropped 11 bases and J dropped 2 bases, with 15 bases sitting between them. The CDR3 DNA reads TGTGCCTCGAGGACAGTGCCACAAGAGACCCAGTACTTC. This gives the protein CASRTVPQETQYF.

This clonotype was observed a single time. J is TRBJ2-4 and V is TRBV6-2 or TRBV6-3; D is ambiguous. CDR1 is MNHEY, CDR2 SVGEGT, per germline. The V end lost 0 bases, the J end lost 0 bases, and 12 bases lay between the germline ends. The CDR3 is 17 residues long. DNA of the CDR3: TGTGCCAGCAGTTACTCGAAGCTATGTCTAGCCAAAAACATTCAGTACTTC. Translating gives CASSYSKLCLAKNIQYF.

CDR3 in amino acids: CASSLAQERFGSTDTQYF. Written as DNA, the CDR3 is TGTGCCAGCAGCTTAGCGCAAGAGAGGTTCGGTAGCACAGATACGCAGTATTTT. The chain is built from TRBV7-2 and TRBJ2-3; no reliable D call. The V and J ends lost 0 bases and 0 bases respectively, with 16 bases between them. There are 18 residues in the CDR3. Germline values: CDR1 SGHTA, CDR2 FQGNSA.

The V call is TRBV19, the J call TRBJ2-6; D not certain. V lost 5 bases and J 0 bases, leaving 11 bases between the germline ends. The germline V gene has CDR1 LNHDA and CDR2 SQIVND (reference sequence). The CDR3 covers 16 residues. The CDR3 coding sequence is TGTGCCAGTAGTGCTCGAGCTAGCTCTGGGGCCAACGTCCTGACTTTC. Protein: CASSARASSGANVLTF.

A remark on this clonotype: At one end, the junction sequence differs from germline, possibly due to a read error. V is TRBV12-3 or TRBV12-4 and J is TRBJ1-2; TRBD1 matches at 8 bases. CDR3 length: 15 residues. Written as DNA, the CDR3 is TGTGCCAGCAGTTTCGGGGACAGGTCGGTGTATGGCCACACCTTC. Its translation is CASSFGDRSVYGHTF.